This T cell receptor (beta chain) was captured in a study of CD8+CD57+ T cells in acquired aplastic anemia. Study summary: 3 to 4 ug was the average amount of DNA from sorted CD4+ and CD8+ cells.

Both TCR beta VDJ combination and CDR3 sequence profiling were carried out. Genomic DNA was the template for this profiling. Each CDR3 protein gets one entry after TCRdb re-called the reads with MiXCR. There are fewer than 250,000 distinct CDR3 sequences in the sample; around 45% occur only once, and 7.8% lies in the top ten. On this clonotype: Its antigen is unknown. This may be a read error: a much more frequent sequence differs by one nucleotide.

Trimming shortened V by 5 bases and J by 0 bases, and 11 bases separated the two germline ends. This CDR3 spans 14 amino acids. Germline loops: CDR1 MDHEN, CDR2 SYDVKM. Findings and caveats of the study: Comparison of patients with controls identified around 28 shared CD8+ CDR3 sequences. CD8+ Simpson's diversity showed no significant patient-control difference.

Patients sequenced had flow cytometry evidence of CD8+CD57+ cell expansion. In all patients, the disease was severe acquired aplastic anemia. The V call is TRBV28, the J call TRBJ2-7; D is perhaps TRBD1 or TRBD2 (5 bases each). The sample consisted of sorted CD4+, CD8+, or CD8+CD57+ T cells (not recorded which) from PBMCs. This TCR was recovered from a human donor with aplastic anemia. The CDR3: CASSRDQPSYEQYF. The CDR3 DNA is TGTGCCAGCAGTAGGGACCAGCCCTCCTACGAGCAGTACTTC. Full variable domain (missing parts from reference TRBV28 and TRBJ2-7): DVKVTQSSRYLVKRTGEKVFLECVQDMDHENMFWYRQDPGLGLRLIYFSYDVKMKEKGDIPEGYSVSREKKERFSLILESASTNQTSMYLCASSRDQPSYEQYFGPGTRLTVT.